This T cell receptor beta chain appears in the sequencing data of a study of radiotherapy plus CTLA-4 blockade in lung cancer. Sequencing used immunoSEQ multiplex PCR; TCRdb keeps in-frame clones, though not all of them. The top ten hold roughly 11% of the sample, which has 50,000 or so clones, 76% seen once. On this clone itself: Antigen specificity is unknown.

CDR3 size: 14 residues. The V and J ends lost 3 bases and 8 bases, in that order; junction bases with no gene match: 8. Germline loops: CDR1 LNHNV, CDR2 YYDKDF (reference sequence). Study conclusions and caveats: The best prediction of response reportedly came from early blood T cell clone dynamics, with interferon-beta.

The chain has TRBV15 and TRBJ1-2; 8 bases line up with TRBD1. The clonotype originates from a human donor with non-small cell lung cancer who had stable disease on radiotherapy plus ipilimumab. Sequencing was performed on peripheral blood, taken from a patient treated with radiotherapy plus ipilimumab. This chain's CDR3 is CATSSPDRGKGYTF. The CDR3 DNA reads TGTGCCACCAGCAGTCCTGACAGGGGCAAGGGCTACACCTTC.